A single sample is the source of the 32 T cell receptor beta chains below, sequenced in a study of cytomegalovirus exposure and HLA in healthy donors. The PCR made use of 60 Vbeta and 13 Jbeta primers. The repertoire was sequenced with immunoSEQ multiplex PCR; TCRdb's copy has only in-frame clones and lacks some. Of about 160,000 clones listed, 60% to 85% are singletons. Sequences were obtained from PBMCs. These receptors all stem from a young man in good health and CMV-seropositive.

This clone occurred a few times. The V call is TRBV2, the J call TRBJ1-1; D gene ambiguous. V lost 2 bases, J lost 1 base, and 8 bases lay in between. The CDR3 length is 14 residues. The germline V gene has CDR1 SNHLY and CDR2 FYNNEI. This CDR3 is CASSERFRNTEAFF. Written as DNA, the CDR3 is TGTGCCAGCAGTGAACGTTTCAGGAACACTGAAGCTTTCTTT.

The CDR3 is CASSDGTSDTDTQYF. CDR3 coding DNA: TGTGCCAGCAGTGATGGGACTAGCGACACAGATACGCAGTATTTT. This sequence joins TRBV2 and TRBJ2-3; 10 bases fit TRBD2. The CDR3 contains 15 residues. Trimming removed 3 bases from V and 2 bases from J; junction bases left unmatched: 2. CDR1 and CDR2 from the germline V gene are SNHLY and FYNNEI. The complete variable domain, with remaining parts taken from reference TRBV2 and TRBJ2-3, reads EPEVTQTPSHQVTQMGQEVILRCVPISNHLYFYWYRQILGQKVEFLVSFYNNEISEKSEIFDDQFSVERPDGSNFTLKIRSTKLEDSAMYFCASSDGTSDTDTQYFGPGTRLTVL.

This chain connects TRBV4-2 to TRBJ2-5, with D maybe TRBD2 (6 bases). Germline V gene lookup returns CDR1 LGHNA and CDR2 YNFKEQ. V lost 8 bases and J 3 bases, leaving 19 bases between the germline ends. The CDR3 has 15 residues. The CDR3 bases are TGTGCCAGCTCCCCTGGCGGGGCCAGAGAAGAGACCCAGTACTTC. This codes for CASSPGGAREETQYF.

This chain uses TRBV6-1 with TRBJ1-6; D possibly corresponds to TRBD1 (5 bases). Trimming pared 0 bases from V and 5 bases from J, leaving 14 bases between. This CDR3 has 17 amino acids. Germline CDR1 is MNHNS and CDR2 is SASEGT. This CDR3 is CASSEAMYRQNNSPLHF. The CDR3 DNA is TGTGCCAGCAGTGAAGCTATGTACAGGCAGAATAATTCACCCCTCCACTTT.

This chain links TRBV30 with TRBJ2-3; TRBD2 aligns across 8 bases. Germline CDR1 reads GTSNPN; CDR2 reads SVGIG (reference sequence). This CDR3 spans 15 amino acids. Trimming removed 0 bases from V and 2 bases from J; junction bases left unmatched: 4. The CDR3 DNA sequence: TGTGCCTGGAGTGTTGGCGGGGGGACCACAGATACGCAGTATTTT. Its translation is CAWSVGGGTTDTQYF.

This clone appeared once. V is TRBV4-3 and J is TRBJ1-4, with 7 positions matching TRBD1. The CDR3 extends over 16 amino acids. The V gene's germline CDR1 is LGHNA and CDR2 YSLEER. The V and J ends lost 2 bases and 6 bases, in that order; junction bases with no gene match: 9. This CDR3 reads CASSQQTGVGDEKLFF. DNA for the CDR3: TGCGCCAGCAGCCAACAAACAGGGGTAGGCGATGAAAAACTGTTTTTT.

The chain is built from TRBV5-1 and TRBJ1-6, with D uncertain. Trimming took 0 bases from V and 2 from J, leaving 15 bases between them. Germline values: CDR1 SGHRS, CDR2 YFSETQ. CDR3 size: 18 residues. CDR3 residues: CASSLVTGDGTYNSPLHF. The DNA for the CDR3 is TGCGCCAGCAGCTTGGTGACGGGAGACGGGACCTATAATTCACCCCTCCACTTT.

V usage is TRBV21-1 and J usage is TRBJ2-5; the table's D gene call, TRBD1, was not cross checked with the DNA. TRBV21-1 is shown as a pseudogene. The CDR3 runs to 15 residues. The CDR3 DNA follows: TGTGCCAGCAGCAAAGAACCAGTGTTCCAAGAGACCCAGTACTTC. Translation: CASSKEPVFQETQYF.

V is TRBV4-3 and J is TRBJ1-6; 8 positions match TRBD1. CDR1 is LGHNA, CDR2 YSLEER, per germline. Trimming took 0 bases from V and 5 from J; bases not matched to a gene: 3. This CDR3 is built from 16 residues. Here the CDR3 reads CASSQDSTGDNSPLHF. CDR3 DNA sequence: TGCGCCAGCAGCCAAGATTCGACAGGGGATAATTCACCCCTCCACTTT.

V gene TRBV9 combines with J gene TRBJ2-5; TRBD2 matches 11 bases. The CDR3 is made up of 15 amino acids. Per germline, CDR1 SGDLS and CDR2 YYNGEE. V shed 8 bases and J 4 bases; nucleotides not matched to a gene: 10. The CDR3 protein is CASNTQGLAAETQYF. CDR3 DNA: TGTGCCAGTAATACGCAGGGACTAGCGGCAGAGACCCAGTACTTC.

The chain couples TRBV29-1 to TRBJ2-7; TRBD2 agrees at 7 bases. The CDR3 sequence is 15 residues long. Germline values: CDR1 SQVTM, CDR2 ANQGSEA. With 0 bases clipped from V and 2 bases from J, the junction kept 7 bases outside the gene matches. CDR3 protein: CSVEERLATAYEQYF. CDR3 nucleotide sequence: TGCAGCGTTGAAGAACGACTAGCTACGGCCTACGAGCAGTACTTC.

Written as DNA, the CDR3 is TGTGCCAGCAGCTTTTATAGCGGGGGTACCTATGAGCAGTTCTTC. This codes for CASSFYSGGTYEQFF. The chain joins TRBV6-1 to TRBJ2-1; 9 nucleotides line up with TRBD2. The CDR3 contains 15 residues. The germline V gene encodes CDR1 MNHNS and CDR2 SASEGT. Trimming at V came to 6 bases and at J to 8 bases, leaving 11 bases not matched to a gene.

This rearrangement joins TRBV19 to TRBJ1-6; TRBD1 matches 8 bases. Germline CDR1 is LNHDA and CDR2 is SQIVND (reference sequence). J was trimmed by 10 bases and V by 6 bases; bases with no gene match: 11. The CDR3 spans 15 residues. The CDR3 DNA is TGTGCCAGTAGGTGGCTGGACAGGGAGGAATCACCCCTCCACTTT. This gives the protein CASRWLDREESPLHF.

A single count supports this clone. The genes are TRBV27 and TRBJ1-2; 9 positions agree with TRBD1. From germline, CDR1 is MNHEY and CDR2 SMNVEV (reference sequence). The CDR3 covers 14 residues. Losses at the gene ends were 5 bases for V and 4 bases for J; bases not matched to a gene: 5. The CDR3 protein is CASSRTGGGYGYTF. CDR3 nucleotide sequence: TGTGCCAGCAGTCGAACAGGGGGCGGCTATGGCTACACCTTC.

V usage is TRBV28 and J usage is TRBJ1-2, with D maybe TRBD1 (5 bases). Trimming cost V 3 bases and J 8 bases, with 7 bases left between them. Germline-derived CDR1 and CDR2 are MDHEN and SYDVKM. This CDR3 has 11 amino acids. CDR3 sequence reads: CASSLGGGYTF. Written as DNA, the CDR3 is TGTGCCAGCAGTTTGGGGGGGGGCTACACCTTC.

The CDR3 region has the DNA TGTGCCAGCAGTGAAGTTTGGGGGGTTGGTTCACCCCTCCACTTT. Residues: CASSEVWGVGSPLHF. The chain employs TRBV6-4 and TRBJ1-6; a possible D gene is TRBD1 (5 bases). Germline V gene data show CDR1 as MRHNA and CDR2 as SNTAGT. CDR3 length equals 15 residues. V lost 3 bases and J lost 9, with 15 bases in between.

V and J are TRBV11-1 and TRBJ2-1; D not certain. Germline CDR1 is SGHAT and CDR2 is FQDESV (reference sequence). CDR3 length equals 13 residues. Trimming stripped 8 bases from V and 0 bases from J, with 8 bases between. The CDR3 bases are TGTGCCAGCCAAGTTAGCTCCTACAATGAGCAGTTCTTC. This codes for CASQVSSYNEQFF.

The CDR3 here is CASSKTSGVNTGELFF. CDR3 nucleotides: TGTGCCAGTAGTAAGACTAGCGGGGTGAACACCGGGGAGCTGTTTTTT. The V and J genes are TRBV19 and TRBJ2-2; the match to TRBD2 covers 11 bases. V lost 4 bases, J lost 1 base, and 2 bases stayed unmatched. Germline V CDR1 and CDR2: LNHDA, SQIVND (reference sequence). This CDR3 has 16 residues.

This clone was detected once. One end of the junction fails to match germline, which may point to a read error. The V gene is TRBV28, the J gene TRBJ2-7; 11 bases align to TRBD1. The germline V gene has CDR1 MDHEN and CDR2 SYDVKM. There are 14 residues in the CDR3. CDR3 residues: CASSIGQGAYGQYF. CDR3 in DNA: TGTGCCAGCAGTATAGGACAGGGGGCCTACGGGCAGTACTTC.

This clone was seen a single time. CDR3 in amino acids: CASSQPDCPLLAGAPSYEQYF. The CDR3, as DNA: TGCGCCAGCAGTCAACCTGACTGTCCGCTACTAGCGGGGGCACCATCCTACGAGCAGTACTTC. This chain connects TRBV23-1 to TRBJ2-7; 11 bases match TRBD2. TRBV23-1 carries the ORF label, with uncertain function. Trimming cost V 2 bases and J 1 base; bases outside gene matches: 19. The CDR3 contains 21 residues.

The V and J genes are TRBV28 and TRBJ2-7, with D unresolved. The CDR3 spans 10 residues. From germline, CDR1 is MDHEN and CDR2 SYDVKM. V lost 8 bases and J lost 8, with 10 bases in between. This CDR3 reads CASGQVQQYF. The CDR3 coding sequence is TGTGCCAGCGGGCAGGTTCAGCAGTACTTC.

The chain employs TRBV7-9 and TRBJ1-5; the match to TRBD1 covers 7 bases. Germline CDR1 SEHNR, CDR2 FQNEAQ (reference sequence). The CDR3 is 14 residues long. After removal of 5 bases from V and 4 bases from J, the junction contained 5 bases not matched to a gene. The CDR3 DNA is TGTGCCAGCAGCCCTGAGGACAGGAATCAGCCCCAGCATTTT. The encoded protein is CASSPEDRNQPQHF.

The genes are TRBV5-6 and TRBJ1-4, with D perhaps TRBD1 (5 bases). The CDR3 runs 14 residues. Trimming left V 2 bases short and J 7 bases short, with 12 bases between. CDR1 and CDR2 (germline): SGHDT, YYEEEE. The DNA of the CDR3 is TGTGCCAGCAGCTTCGCAGGGCACGGTGAAAAACTGTTTTTT. Translating gives CASSFAGHGEKLFF. The entire variable domain, with the rest obtained from reference TRBV5-6 and TRBJ1-4, is as follows: DAGVTQSPTHLIKTRGQQVTLRCSPKSGHDTVSWYQQALGQGPQFIFQYYEEEERQRGNFPDRFSGHQFPNYSSELNVNALLLGDSALYLCASSFAGHGEKLFFGSGTQLSVL.

This clone has only a few counts. This chain links TRBV2 with TRBJ1-6; 7 nucleotides match TRBD1. The CDR3 has 15 amino acids. Losses at the gene ends were 3 bases for V and 7 bases for J; bases not matched to a gene: 6. Germline V lookup: CDR1 SNHLY, CDR2 FYNNEI. The CDR3 DNA reads as TGTGCCAGCAGTGATTACAGGGGAAGAAATTCACCCCTCCACTTT. It specifies CASSDYRGRNSPLHF.

The chain uses TRBV10-3 and TRBJ1-2; 7 bases agree with TRBD1. The CDR3 contains 15 residues. The V gene end was trimmed by 0 bases and the J gene end by 3 bases; junction bases not matched to a gene: 4. CDR1 and CDR2 from the germline V gene are ENHRY and SYGVKD. The CDR3 region is CAISESTGMDYGYTF. The DNA for the CDR3 is TGTGCCATCAGTGAGTCGACAGGGATGGACTATGGCTACACCTTC.

There are a few counts of this clone. The chain is built from TRBV6-1 and TRBJ2-1; TRBD1 matches 10 bases. CDR3 size: 15 residues. The junction had 14 bases not matched to a gene; V was cut back by 6 bases and J by 12 bases. CDR1 is MNHNS and CDR2 is SASEGT in the germline V gene. The CDR3 nucleotides read TGTGCCAGCAGGGCCCCCGGGACAGGGGAATACGGGCAGTTCTTC. This codes for CASRAPGTGEYGQFF.

This clone was seen once. The rearrangement joins TRBV11-3 to TRBJ2-5; D may be TRBD1 (5 bases). TRBJ2-7 explains the end of the DNA better; the J call may be wrong. CDR1 SGHNT and CDR2 YENEEA come from the germline V gene. This CDR3 has 13 amino acids. The CDR3 reads CASSLGQLYEQYF. CDR3 sequence (DNA): TGTGCCAGCAGCTTAGGACAGCTATACGAGCAGTACTTC.

V usage is TRBV9 and J usage is TRBJ2-5, with 11 bases aligning to TRBD1. This CDR3 comprises 15 residues. Germline V lookup: CDR1 SGDLS, CDR2 YYNGEE. Trimming cost V 4 bases and J 4 bases; bases outside gene matches: 6. The CDR3 DNA reads TGTGCCAGCAGCATCGCCGGGACAGGGGGAGAGACCCAGTACTTC. Translating it yields CASSIAGTGGETQYF.

The chain recombines TRBV30 with TRBJ2-3; TRBD1 agrees at 7 bases. The CDR3 runs 15 residues. J gave up 7 bases and V 2 bases, and 12 bases lay outside the gene matches. Germline V lookup: CDR1 GTSNPN, CDR2 SVGIG (reference sequence). Here the CDR3 reads CAWSLTGRGLYTQYF. The CDR3 bases are TGTGCCTGGAGTCTGACGGGCAGGGGGTTGTATACGCAGTATTTT.

This clone has a handful of counts. The V gene is TRBV6-5, the J gene TRBJ2-7; 7 nucleotides line up with TRBD1. V lost 0 bases and J lost 2; bases outside the gene matches: 4. Germline values: CDR1 MNHEY, CDR2 SVGAGI. This CDR3 contains 15 residues. This CDR3 reads CASSYSSQGAYEQYF. The CDR3 DNA is TGTGCCAGCAGTTACTCGAGTCAGGGGGCCTACGAGCAGTACTTC.

The chain links TRBV27 to TRBJ1-6, with a weak D call TRBD1 (5 bases). Trimming took 5 bases from V and 4 from J, leaving 9 bases between them. CDR1 is MNHEY and CDR2 is SMNVEV in the germline V gene (reference sequence). The CDR3 loop spans 14 amino acids. The CDR3 sequence is CASSDRPYNSPLHF. In nucleotides, the CDR3 is TGTGCCAGCAGTGACAGACCGTATAATTCACCCCTCCACTTT.

The chain carries TRBV5-1 and TRBJ1-4; D gene uncertain. V was clipped by 3 bases and J by 8 bases, with 11 bases between them. This CDR3 is built from 13 residues. Germline V gene sequence: CDR1 SGHRS, CDR2 YFSETQ. The CDR3 spells CASSSTNGEKLFF. The CDR3 DNA is TGCGCCAGCAGCTCGACTAATGGGGAAAAACTGTTTTTT.